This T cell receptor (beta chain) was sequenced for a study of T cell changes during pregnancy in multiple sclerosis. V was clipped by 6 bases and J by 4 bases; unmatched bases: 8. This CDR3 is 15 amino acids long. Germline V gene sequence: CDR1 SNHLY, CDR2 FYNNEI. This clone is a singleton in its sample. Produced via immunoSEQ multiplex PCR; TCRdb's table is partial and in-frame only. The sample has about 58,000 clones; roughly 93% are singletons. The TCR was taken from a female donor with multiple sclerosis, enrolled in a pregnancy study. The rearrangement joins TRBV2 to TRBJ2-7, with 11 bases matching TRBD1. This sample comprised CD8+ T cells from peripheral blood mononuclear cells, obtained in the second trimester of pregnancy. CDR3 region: CASRVRTGGIYEQYF. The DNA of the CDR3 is TGTGCCAGCAGGGTTAGGACAGGGGGCATTTACGAGCAGTACTTC.